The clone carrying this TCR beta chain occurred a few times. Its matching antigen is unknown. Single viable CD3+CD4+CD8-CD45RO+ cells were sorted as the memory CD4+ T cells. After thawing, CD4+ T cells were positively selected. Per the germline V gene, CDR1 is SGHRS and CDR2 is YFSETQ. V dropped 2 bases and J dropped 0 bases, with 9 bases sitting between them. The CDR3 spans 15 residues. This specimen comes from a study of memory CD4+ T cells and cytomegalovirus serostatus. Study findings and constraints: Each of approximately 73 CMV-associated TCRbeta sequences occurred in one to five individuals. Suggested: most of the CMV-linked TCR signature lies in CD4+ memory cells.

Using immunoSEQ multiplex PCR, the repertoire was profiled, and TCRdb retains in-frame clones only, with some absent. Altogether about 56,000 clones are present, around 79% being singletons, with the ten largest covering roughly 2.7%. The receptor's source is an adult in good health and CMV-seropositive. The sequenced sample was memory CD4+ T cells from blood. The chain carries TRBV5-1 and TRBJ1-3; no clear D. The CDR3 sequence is CASSLIGISGNTIYF. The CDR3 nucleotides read TGCGCCAGCAGCTTAATAGGGATCTCTGGAAACACCATATATTTT.